This T cell receptor (beta chain) was found in a study of molecular identifiers for immune sequencing clone quantification. Study-wide background: RNA, taken in replicates from approximately 20,000 or 100,000 naive CD8 cells, was split five ways, with four sequenced.

The use of previously described methods and listed TCR primers produced the bulk TCR libraries. TCRdb recomputed calls from the PCR reads with MiXCR, one row per CDR3 protein. The repertoire has 20,000 to 25,000 distinct CDR3 sequences, roughly a sixth of them found once; the top ten carry roughly 1%. This clonotype has a count of ten or more. This clonotype originated in a human donor in good health. Some libraries in this study had Jurkat cell RNA spiked in. The sample comprised naive CD8+ T cells from blood, with Jurkat cell RNA spiked in. Subset here: FACS-sorted CD8+CD4-CCR7+CD45RA+ naive T cells.

The DNA of the CDR3 is TGTGCCAGCAGCCGGTCCCCTAGCACAGATACGCAGTATTTT. The encoded protein is CASSRSPSTDTQYF. The V and J genes are TRBV6-2 or TRBV6-3 and TRBJ2-3; unclear D gene. CDR1 and CDR2 from the germline V gene are MNHEY and SVGEGT. The CDR3 loop spans 14 amino acids. Trimming took off 6 bases at V and 0 bases at J, with 10 bases between the two ends.